The 8 T cell receptor beta chains in this list originate from one sample, sequenced in a study of CD8 T cells in ankylosing spondylitis. TCRdb processed the 5' RACE reads anew with MiXCR; each CDR3 protein has one entry. The sample has tens of thousands of distinct CDR3 sequences, about 5% seen once. Source material: blood, either unsorted or a sorted T cell fraction (not recorded which). All receptors come from a male donor with ankylosing spondylitis or in good health (not recorded which).

This clonotype occurred many times. The genes are TRBV28 and TRBJ2-2; 7 nucleotides align to TRBD1. CDR1 MDHEN and CDR2 SYDVKM come from the germline V gene. This CDR3 spans 14 amino acids. Trimming cost V 11 bases and J 1 base; bases outside gene matches: 7. The CDR3 loop is CAALDRLNTGELFF. The CDR3 DNA sequence: TGTGCCGCATTGGACAGGCTGAACACCGGGGAGCTGTTTTTT.

Many counts were recorded for this clonotype. The rearrangement joins TRBV11-2 to TRBJ1-1; D is perhaps TRBD1 (5 bases). CDR1 SGHAT and CDR2 FQNNGV come from the germline V gene. V lost 6 bases to trimming and J lost 3 bases, with 17 bases between them. The CDR3 totals 15 residues. CDR3 sequence reads: CASRPTREVDTEAFF. In DNA form, the CDR3 reads TGTGCCAGCAGGCCTACCAGGGAGGTGGACACTGAAGCTTTCTTT. Supplemented by reference TRBV11-2 and TRBJ1-1, the full variable domain reads EAGVAQSPRYKIIEKRQSVAFWCNPISGHATLYWYQQILGQGPKLLIQFQNNGVVDDSQLPKDRFSAERLKGVDSTLKIQPAKLEDSAVYLCASRPTREVDTEAFFGQGTRLTVV.

The sample holds many counts of this clonotype. The chain carries TRBV20-1 and TRBJ1-2; a weak D match, TRBD1 (6 bases). V lost 7 bases to trimming and J lost 5 bases, with 26 bases between them. The CDR3 has 16 residues. Germline V gene data show CDR1 as DFQATT and CDR2 as SNEGSKA (reference sequence). The CDR3 region is CSVPEGVRGRFYGYTF. CDR3 coding DNA: TGCAGTGTTCCCGAGGGGGTCCGAGGCAGGTTTTATGGCTACACCTTC.

This clonotype was seen ten or more times. The chain couples TRBV28 to TRBJ2-3; no firm D call. The V gene's germline CDR1 is MDHEN and CDR2 SYDVKM. This CDR3 contains 15 residues. The V gene lost 7 bases and the J gene lost 0 bases, with 14 bases spanning the gap. The CDR3: CASKVWGLSTDTQYF. The CDR3 DNA follows: TGTGCCAGCAAGGTGTGGGGATTGAGCACAGATACGCAGTATTTT.

The chain employs TRBV3-1 and TRBJ1-4; D is unclear. The CDR3 contains 19 residues. Per germline, CDR1 LGHDT and CDR2 YNNKEL (reference sequence). Deletions cut 11 bases from V and 0 bases from J, with 28 bases between. CDR3 sequence reads: CAFSPTMGRRLATNEKLFF. Here the CDR3 DNA reads TGTGCCTTCAGCCCCACAATGGGTAGAAGACTTGCAACTAATGAAAAACTGTTTTTT.

This clonotype was seen at least ten times. The chain carries TRBV20-1 and TRBJ2-7; 15 bases match TRBD2. The CDR3 is made up of 14 amino acids. J gave up 4 bases and V 5 bases, and 3 bases lay outside the gene matches. Germline V CDR1 and CDR2: DFQATT, SNEGSKA (reference sequence). The CDR3 sequence is CSAGGTSGGYEQYF. For the CDR3, the DNA is TGCAGTGCTGGGGGGACTAGCGGGGGGTACGAGCAGTACTTC.

This clonotype was observed many times. The chain employs TRBV29-1 and TRBJ1-1; D may be TRBD1 (5 bases). The CDR3 extends over 14 amino acids. Germline CDR1 and CDR2: SQVTM and ANQGSEA. Trimming took off 4 bases at V and 5 bases at J, with 17 bases between the two ends. The CDR3 protein is CSVVTGGERTEAFF. CDR3 DNA: TGCAGCGTTGTGACGGGGGGAGAGCGTACTGAAGCTTTCTTT. The variable domain in full, completed from reference TRBV29-1 and TRBJ1-1, reads SAVISQKPSRDICQRGTSLTIQCQVDSQVTMMFWYRQQPGQSLTLIATANQGSEATYESGFVIDKFPISRPNLTFSTLTVSNMSPEDSSIYLCSVVTGGERTEAFFGQGTRLTVV.

The table lists this clonotype with a few counts. The chain combines TRBV27 with TRBJ2-2; 7 bases align to TRBD1. J lost 7 bases, V lost 6 bases, and 8 bases had no gene match. From germline, CDR1 is MNHEY and CDR2 SMNVEV (reference sequence). This CDR3 comprises 14 residues. CDR3 bases: TGTGCCAGCAGGACAGGGTCATTAGTCGGGGAGCTGTTTTTT. Its translation is CASRTGSLVGELFF.